This T cell receptor (beta chain) was sequenced for a study of blood T cell repertoires in COVID-19. In the study overall: Acute-phase and convalescent COVID-19 samples originated in the United States, Italy and Spain. Sources were T cells, B-cell-depleted T cells, or PBMCs; the material itself was cDNA or gDNA.

Original analysis: Cell counts per sample came from amplifying reference gene primers. The data were produced by immunoSEQ multiplex PCR, yet TCRdb's version contains in-frame clones alone and is incomplete. V, J and clone size were drawn from that table, and D and trimming were deduced from the DNA. The sample has approximately 40,000 clones, 75% to 90% seen once. The sequenced sample was peripheral blood. The receptor comes from a man in his fifties or sixties with active or convalescent COVID-19.

The CDR3: CASSSRTGGHYGYTF. The CDR3 DNA reads TGTGCCAGCAGCTCCCGGACAGGAGGACACTATGGCTACACCTTC. The V and J genes are TRBV11-3 and TRBJ1-2; 7 bases align to TRBD1. CDR3 size: 15 residues. Germline values: CDR1 SGHNT, CDR2 YENEEA. V dropped 4 bases and J dropped 3; count of bases not matched to a gene: 8.